Below are 5 T cell receptor beta chains sequenced from a single sample in a study of T cell responses to AZD1222 COVID-19 vaccine. The assay was immunoSEQ multiplex PCR, and TCRdb's table has in-frame clones only and misses some. The sample contains some 120,000 clones, under 90% of which appear only once. Sequencing was performed on peripheral blood, taken on day 0 of AZD1222 vaccination. Receptors were obtained from an adult in good health.

Only one count was recorded for this clone. The V call is TRBV7-8, the J call TRBJ1-2, with 7 bases fitting TRBD1. The CDR3 is 14 amino acids. Looked up from germline, CDR1 is SGHVS and CDR2 is FQNEAQ. Trimming cost V 7 bases and J 5 bases; bases outside gene matches: 10. CDR3 DNA: TGTGCCAGCAACCAGGGGGTAGCGGAGTATGGCTACACCTTC. Translated: CASNQGVAEYGYTF.

The chain uses TRBV27 and TRBJ2-7, with TRBD1 matching over 7 bases. This CDR3 is 14 amino acids long. Germline V CDR1 and CDR2: MNHEY, SMNVEV (reference sequence). V was pared by 6 bases and J by 0 bases, with 5 bases of the junction left unmatched. CDR3: CASRETGDSYEQYF. The CDR3 DNA is TGTGCCAGCAGGGAAACAGGGGACTCCTACGAGCAGTACTTC.

The V and J genes are TRBV4-1 and TRBJ2-6, with 9 bases matching TRBD1. V lost 4 bases, J lost 2 bases, and 6 bases stayed unmatched. This CDR3 contains 17 residues. Germline V gene sequence: CDR1 MGHRA, CDR2 YSYEKL. The CDR3 here is CASSRRDRVPGANVLTF. The CDR3, as DNA: TGCGCCAGCAGCCGCCGGGACAGGGTCCCTGGGGCCAACGTCCTGACTTTC.

The gene calls are TRBV6-6 and TRBJ2-7; 11 positions match TRBD1. The V gene's germline CDR1 is MNHNY and CDR2 SVGAGI (reference sequence). CDR3 length: 15 amino acids. The V segment lost 6 bases and the J segment 2 bases; nucleotides outside the gene matches: 6. The CDR3 sequence: CASSPGTGGTYEQYF. CDR3 nucleotides: TGTGCCAGCAGCCCCGGGACAGGGGGTACCTACGAGCAGTACTTC.

This clone was observed once. CDR3 amino acids: CASSRLDRVFTEAFF. CDR3 nucleotide sequence: TGTGCCAGCTCCCGGCTTGACAGGGTGTTCACTGAAGCTTTCTTT. This chain joins TRBV18 and TRBJ1-1, with TRBD1 matching over 7 bases. J gave up 4 bases and V 6 bases, and 11 bases lay outside the gene matches. This CDR3 region has 15 residues. Per the germline V gene, CDR1 is KGHSH and CDR2 is LQKENI.